This is a list of T cell receptor beta chains from one sample in a study of cytomegalovirus exposure and HLA in healthy donors. TCRdb's table, derived via immunoSEQ multiplex PCR, lists solely in-frame clones and lacks some. Of 55,000 to 65,000 clones in the sample, over 85% were seen once. Sequencing input: PBMCs. The receptors were sampled from a woman younger than 35 in good health and CMV-seropositive. The CDR3 runs from the conserved cysteine through the conserved F or W. The order of the fields is V gene, J gene, clone size, D gene, CDR3 DNA, CDR3 protein. A D gene is named only where the DNA matches it firmly. Only part of the rows carry a size: once, few, many, or a class if the clone is expanded.

v_gene: TRBV9
j_gene: TRBJ2-2
abundance: -
d_gene: TRBD2
CDR3nt: TGTGCCAGCAGCCCTAGCGGGGGGAACACCGGGGAGCTGTTTTTT
CDR3aa: CASSPSGGNTGELFF

v_gene: TRBV15
j_gene: TRBJ1-6
abundance: -
d_gene: -
CDR3nt: TGTGCCACCAGCAGAGTCGCGGGACCCTATAATTCACCCCTCCACTTT
CDR3aa: CATSRVAGPYNSPLHF

v_gene: TRBV4-2
j_gene: TRBJ1-2
abundance: -
d_gene: -
CDR3nt: TGTGCCAGCAGCCAAGATCAGCGGGACTATGGCTACACCTTC
CDR3aa: CASSQDQRDYGYTF

v_gene: TRBV27
j_gene: TRBJ2-1
abundance: -
d_gene: -
CDR3nt: TGTGCCAGCAGTTTAAAGGGGGGGTTCACCTACAATGAGCAGTTCTTC
CDR3aa: CASSLKGGFTYNEQFF

v_gene: TRBV6-6
j_gene: TRBJ1-1
abundance: -
d_gene: -
CDR3nt: TGTGCCAGCAGTTTCAACCCCGCCCGGGGCACTGAAGCTTTCTTT
CDR3aa: CASSFNPARGTEAFF

v_gene: TRBV9
j_gene: TRBJ2-3
abundance: -
d_gene: TRBD2
CDR3nt: TGTGCCAGCAGCCGGACTAGCGGGGACTCCAGGAATACGCAGTATTTT
CDR3aa: CASSRTSGDSRNTQYF

v_gene: TRBV5-5
j_gene: TRBJ2-3
abundance: -
d_gene: TRBD2
CDR3nt: TGTGCCAGCAGCTTGACTAGCGGGAGGGGAACAGATACGCAGTATTTT
CDR3aa: CASSLTSGRGTDTQYF

v_gene: TRBV7-9
j_gene: TRBJ1-2
abundance: -
d_gene: -
CDR3nt: TGTGCCAGCAGCTTAGACAGGGCGGGCTACACCTTC
CDR3aa: CASSLDRAGYTF

v_gene: TRBV28
j_gene: TRBJ2-5
abundance: -
d_gene: TRBD1
CDR3nt: TGTGCCAGCAGATTTCCGGGACAGGGCCTTCAAGAGACCCAGTACTTC
CDR3aa: CASRFPGQGLQETQYF

v_gene: TRBV4-3
j_gene: TRBJ1-2
abundance: once
d_gene: -
CDR3nt: TGCGCCAGCAGCCTCAGAGGTAGTCAGTACGGCTATGGCTACACCTTC
CDR3aa: CASSLRGSQYGYGYTF

v_gene: TRBV6-1
j_gene: TRBJ2-1
abundance: -
d_gene: -
CDR3nt: TGTGCCAGCAGTGAAGGGAGTAGCCATTTCTACAATGAGCAGTTCTTC
CDR3aa: CASSEGSSHFYNEQFF

v_gene: TRBV27
j_gene: TRBJ1-2
abundance: -
d_gene: -
CDR3nt: TGTGCCAGCAGACTCGGGGGGGCGGATGGCTACACCTTC
CDR3aa: CASRLGGADGYTF

v_gene: TRBV27
j_gene: TRBJ1-3
abundance: -
d_gene: -
CDR3nt: TGTGCCAGCAGTTTATTCCCAGGGGCTGGAAACACCATATATTTT
CDR3aa: CASSLFPGAGNTIYF

v_gene: TRBV5-1
j_gene: TRBJ1-2
abundance: once
d_gene: -
CDR3nt: TGCGCCAGCAGCTTGGCCAGGGCGGGGGACGGCTATGGCTACACCTTC
CDR3aa: CASSLARAGDGYGYTF

v_gene: TRBV18
j_gene: TRBJ1-1
abundance: -
d_gene: -
CDR3nt: TGTGCCAGCTCGACACAAAGTACGTCGGTCACTGAAGCTTTCTTT
CDR3aa: CASSTQSTSVTEAFF

v_gene: TRBV4-3
j_gene: TRBJ1-2
abundance: -
d_gene: TRBD1
CDR3nt: TGCGCCAGCAGCCAAGTTAGTGGTGGACAGGGGGAGGGCTACACCTTC
CDR3aa: CASSQVSGGQGEGYTF

v_gene: TRBV28
j_gene: TRBJ1-1
abundance: -
d_gene: -
CDR3nt: TGTGCCAGCAGTTTAGGAGGGTCTGGCACTGAAGCTTTCTTT
CDR3aa: CASSLGGSGTEAFF

v_gene: TRBV4-1
j_gene: TRBJ2-1
abundance: -
d_gene: -
CDR3nt: TGCGCCAGCAGCTTAATATCCCTAGCTCGGAATGAGCAGTTCTTC
CDR3aa: CASSLISLARNEQFF

v_gene: TRBV21-1
j_gene: TRBJ2-7
abundance: -
d_gene: -
CDR3nt: TGTGCCAGCAGCAAAAAAGGGGAAGGCTACGAGCAGTACTTC
CDR3aa: CASSKKGEGYEQYF